This T cell receptor beta chain was retrieved from a study of T cells after yellow fever vaccination. Study conclusions and caveats: Sorted repertoires could include abundant contaminating clonotypes from bulk cells. Only a small proportion of the clonotypes turned up in both the CD4 and the CD8 compartments, likely arising from convergent recombination.

Details on this clonotype: The target antigen is unknown.

Looked up from germline, CDR1 is KGHSH and CDR2 is LQKENI. CDR3 size: 13 residues. Trimming took 6 bases from V and 5 from J, leaving 13 bases between them. Conversion of TCR transcripts into cDNA relied on 5'RACE template switching, which added a universal primer site and UMIs. TCRdb independently ran MiXCR on the 5' RACE reads; one entry per CDR3 protein. The table shows 400,000 or so distinct CDR3 sequences, with about 6% occurring only once. The rearrangement links TRBV18 to TRBJ2-5; no clear D. The clonotype was recovered from a man aged 25-45 years who received the YFV17D yellow fever vaccine. Sequencing used PBMCs, obtained 5 days after the yellow fever booster vaccination. The CDR3 DNA follows: TGTGCCAGCTCGCCAACAAATTGGGAGACCCAGTACTTC. Its translation: CASSPTNWETQYF.